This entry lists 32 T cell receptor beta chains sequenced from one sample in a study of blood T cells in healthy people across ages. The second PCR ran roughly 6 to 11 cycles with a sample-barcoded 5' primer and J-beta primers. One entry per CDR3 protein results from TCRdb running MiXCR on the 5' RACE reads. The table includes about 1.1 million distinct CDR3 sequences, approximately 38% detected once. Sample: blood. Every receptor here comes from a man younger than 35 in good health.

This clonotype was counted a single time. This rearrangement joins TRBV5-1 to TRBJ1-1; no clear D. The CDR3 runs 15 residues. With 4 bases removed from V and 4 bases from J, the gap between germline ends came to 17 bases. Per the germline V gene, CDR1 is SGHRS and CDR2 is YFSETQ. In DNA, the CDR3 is TGCGCCAGCAGCCCGGGGATGAGTTCGGGCACTGAAGCTTTCTTT. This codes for CASSPGMSSGTEAFF.

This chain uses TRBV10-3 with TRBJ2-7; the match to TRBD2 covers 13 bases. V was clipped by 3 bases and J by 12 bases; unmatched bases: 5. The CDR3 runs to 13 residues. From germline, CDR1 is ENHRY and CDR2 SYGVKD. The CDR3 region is CAISDGLAGDPYF. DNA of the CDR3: TGTGCCATCAGTGACGGACTAGCGGGGGACCCGTACTTC.

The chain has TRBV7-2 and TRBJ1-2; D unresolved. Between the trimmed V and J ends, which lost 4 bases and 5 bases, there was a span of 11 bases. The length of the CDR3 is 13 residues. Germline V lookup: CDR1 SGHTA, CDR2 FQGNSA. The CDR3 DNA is TGTGCCAGCAGCTCCCGATGGGCTTATGGCTACACCTTC. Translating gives CASSSRWAYGYTF.

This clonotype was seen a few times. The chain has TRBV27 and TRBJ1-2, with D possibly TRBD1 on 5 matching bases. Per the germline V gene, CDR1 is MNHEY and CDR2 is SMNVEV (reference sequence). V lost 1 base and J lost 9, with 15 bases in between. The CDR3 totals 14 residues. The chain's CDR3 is CASSLFWGKESYTF. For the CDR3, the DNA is TGTGCCAGCAGTTTATTCTGGGGGAAGGAGAGCTACACCTTC.

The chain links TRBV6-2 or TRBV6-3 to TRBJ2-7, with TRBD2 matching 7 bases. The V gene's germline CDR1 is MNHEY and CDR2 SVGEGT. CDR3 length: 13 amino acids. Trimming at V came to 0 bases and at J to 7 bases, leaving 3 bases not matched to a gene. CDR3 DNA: TGTGCCAGCAGTTACTCCGGGGGAGGGGAGCAGTACTTC. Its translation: CASSYSGGGEQYF.

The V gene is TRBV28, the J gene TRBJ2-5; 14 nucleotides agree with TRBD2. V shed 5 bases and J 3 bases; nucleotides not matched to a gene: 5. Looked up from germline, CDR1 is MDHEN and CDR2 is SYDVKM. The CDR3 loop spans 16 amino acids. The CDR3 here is CASSPPGLAGEETQYF. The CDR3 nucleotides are TGTGCCAGCAGTCCTCCGGGACTAGCGGGGGAAGAGACCCAGTACTTC. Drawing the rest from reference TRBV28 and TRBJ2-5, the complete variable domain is DVKVTQSSRYLVKRTGEKVFLECVQDMDHENMFWYRQDPGLGLRLIYFSYDVKMKEKGDIPEGYSVSREKKERFSLILESASTNQTSMYLCASSPPGLAGEETQYFGPGTRLLVL.

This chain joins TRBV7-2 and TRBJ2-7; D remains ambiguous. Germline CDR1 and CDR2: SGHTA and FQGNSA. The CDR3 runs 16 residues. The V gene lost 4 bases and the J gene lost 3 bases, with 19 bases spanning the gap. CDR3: CASSSGGDKMNYEQYF. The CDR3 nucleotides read TGTGCCAGCAGCTCCGGCGGAGACAAGATGAACTACGAGCAGTACTTC.

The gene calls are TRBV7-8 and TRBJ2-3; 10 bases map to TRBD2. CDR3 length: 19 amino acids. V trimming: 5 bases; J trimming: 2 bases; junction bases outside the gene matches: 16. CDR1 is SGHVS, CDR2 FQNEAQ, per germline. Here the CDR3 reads CASSPLRVAGGSFTDTQYF. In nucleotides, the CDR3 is TGTGCCAGCAGCCCGCTGCGGGTAGCGGGGGGATCCTTCACAGATACGCAGTATTTT.

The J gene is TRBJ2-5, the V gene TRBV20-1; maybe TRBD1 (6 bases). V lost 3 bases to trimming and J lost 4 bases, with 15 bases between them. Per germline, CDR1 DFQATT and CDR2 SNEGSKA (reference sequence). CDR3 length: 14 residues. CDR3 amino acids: CSASRTEDRETQYF. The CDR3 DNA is TGCAGTGCTAGCCGGACAGAGGACCGAGAGACCCAGTACTTC.

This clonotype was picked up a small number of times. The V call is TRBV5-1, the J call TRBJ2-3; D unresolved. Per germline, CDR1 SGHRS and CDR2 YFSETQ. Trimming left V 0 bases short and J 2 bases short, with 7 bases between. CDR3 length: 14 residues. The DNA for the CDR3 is TGCGCCAGCAGCTTGGCCCAAACCACAGATACGCAGTATTTT. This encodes CASSLAQTTDTQYF.

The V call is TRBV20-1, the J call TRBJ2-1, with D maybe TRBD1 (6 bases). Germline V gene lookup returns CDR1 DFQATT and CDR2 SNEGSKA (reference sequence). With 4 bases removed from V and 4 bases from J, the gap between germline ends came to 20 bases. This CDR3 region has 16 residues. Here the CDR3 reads CSATPLRGAVYNEQFF. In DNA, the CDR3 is TGCAGTGCTACACCGCTCAGGGGAGCGGTTTACAATGAGCAGTTCTTC.

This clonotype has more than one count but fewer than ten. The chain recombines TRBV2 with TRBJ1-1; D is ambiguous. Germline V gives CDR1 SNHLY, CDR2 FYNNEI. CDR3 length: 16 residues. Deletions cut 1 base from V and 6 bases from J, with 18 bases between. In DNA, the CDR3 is TGTGCCAGCAGTGAAGAGCTGGGATCATGGGAATCTGAAGCTTTCTTT. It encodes CASSEELGSWESEAFF.

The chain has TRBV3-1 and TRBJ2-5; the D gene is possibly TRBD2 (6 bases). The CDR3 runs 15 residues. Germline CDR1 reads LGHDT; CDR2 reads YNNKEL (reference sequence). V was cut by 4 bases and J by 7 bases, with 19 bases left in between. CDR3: CASSRAETRKGTQYF. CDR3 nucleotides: TGTGCCAGCAGCCGGGCGGAGACTAGGAAAGGGACCCAGTACTTC.

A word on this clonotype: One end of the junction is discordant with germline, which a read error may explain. Here the CDR3 reads CVSSNTEAFF. The DNA for the CDR3 is TGTGTCAGCAGTAATACTGAAGCTTTCTTT. V and J are TRBV7-9 and TRBJ1-1; D remains ambiguous. This CDR3 has 10 residues. Germline V gene sequence: CDR1 SEHNR, CDR2 FQNEAQ (reference sequence).

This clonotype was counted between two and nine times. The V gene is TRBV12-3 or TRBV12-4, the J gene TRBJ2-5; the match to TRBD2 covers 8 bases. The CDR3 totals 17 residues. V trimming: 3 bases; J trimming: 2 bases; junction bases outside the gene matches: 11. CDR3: CASSFRGGLIPQETQYF. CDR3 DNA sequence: TGTGCCAGCAGTTTTCGGGGGGGGCTTATTCCGCAAGAGACCCAGTACTTC.

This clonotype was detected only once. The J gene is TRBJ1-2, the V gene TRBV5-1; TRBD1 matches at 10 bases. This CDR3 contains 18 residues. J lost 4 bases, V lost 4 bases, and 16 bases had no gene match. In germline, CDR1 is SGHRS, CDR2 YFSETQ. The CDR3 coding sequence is TGCGCCAGCAGCGTAATTCCGGGACAGGGGACCGTGGGCTATGGCTACACCTTC. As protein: CASSVIPGQGTVGYGYTF.

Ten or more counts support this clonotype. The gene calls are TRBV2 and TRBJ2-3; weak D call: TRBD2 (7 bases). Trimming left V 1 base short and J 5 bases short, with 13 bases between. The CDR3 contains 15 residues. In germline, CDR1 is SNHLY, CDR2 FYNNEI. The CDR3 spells CASSEEAGAGDTQYF. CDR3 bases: TGTGCCAGCAGTGAAGAGGCGGGGGCCGGAGATACGCAGTATTTT.

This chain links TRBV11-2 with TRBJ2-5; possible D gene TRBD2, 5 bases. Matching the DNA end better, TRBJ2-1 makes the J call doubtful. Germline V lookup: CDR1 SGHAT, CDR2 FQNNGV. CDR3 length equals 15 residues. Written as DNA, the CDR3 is TGTGCCAGCAGCTCCCCCCGTGAGAGGGTAGAGACCCAGTTCTTC. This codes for CASSSPRERVETQFF.

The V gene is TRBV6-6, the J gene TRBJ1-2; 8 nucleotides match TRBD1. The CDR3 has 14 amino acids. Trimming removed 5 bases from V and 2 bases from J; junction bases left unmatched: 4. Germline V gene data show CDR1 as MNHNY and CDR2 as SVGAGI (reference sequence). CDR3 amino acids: CASSTRQGNYGYTF. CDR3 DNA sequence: TGTGCCAGCAGTACACGACAGGGGAACTATGGCTACACCTTC.

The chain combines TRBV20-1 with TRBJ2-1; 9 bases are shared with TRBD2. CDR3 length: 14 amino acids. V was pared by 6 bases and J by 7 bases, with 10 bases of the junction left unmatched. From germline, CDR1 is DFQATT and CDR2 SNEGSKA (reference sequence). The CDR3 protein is CSAQLSGGFNEQFF. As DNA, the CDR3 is TGCAGTGCCCAACTCAGCGGGGGGTTTAATGAGCAGTTCTTC.

CDR3 sequence reads: CASSQDSTGDRSNQPQHF. CDR3 nucleotides: TGCGCCAGCAGCCAAGATAGTACTGGCGACAGGAGTAATCAGCCCCAGCATTTT. This chain connects TRBV4-1 to TRBJ1-5; D may be TRBD1 (6 bases). Germline CDR1 reads MGHRA; CDR2 reads YSYEKL. The germline V and J ends were trimmed by 0 bases and 4 bases, with 19 bases remaining between them. The CDR3 covers 18 residues.

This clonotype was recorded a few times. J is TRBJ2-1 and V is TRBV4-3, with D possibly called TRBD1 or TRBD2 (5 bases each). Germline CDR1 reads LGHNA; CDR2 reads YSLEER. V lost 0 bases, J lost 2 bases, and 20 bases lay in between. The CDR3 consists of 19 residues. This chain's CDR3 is CASSQELYARQGPYNEQFF. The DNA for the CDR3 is TGCGCCAGCAGCCAAGAATTGTATGCTCGGCAGGGACCCTACAATGAGCAGTTCTTC.

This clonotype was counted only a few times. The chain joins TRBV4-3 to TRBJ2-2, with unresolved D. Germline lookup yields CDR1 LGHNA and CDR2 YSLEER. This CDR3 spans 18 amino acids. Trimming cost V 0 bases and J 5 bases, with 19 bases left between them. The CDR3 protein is CASSQEMSGRIDTGELFF. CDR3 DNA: TGCGCCAGCAGCCAAGAGATGTCGGGCAGGATTGATACCGGGGAGCTGTTTTTT.

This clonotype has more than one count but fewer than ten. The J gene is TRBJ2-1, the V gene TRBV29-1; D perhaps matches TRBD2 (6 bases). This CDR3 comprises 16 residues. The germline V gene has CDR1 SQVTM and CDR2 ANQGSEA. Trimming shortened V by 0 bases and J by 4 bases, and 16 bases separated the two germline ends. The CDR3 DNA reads TGCAGCGTTGAAGATCCCGGGCGGGGAACTTACAATGAGCAGTTCTTC. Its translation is CSVEDPGRGTYNEQFF.

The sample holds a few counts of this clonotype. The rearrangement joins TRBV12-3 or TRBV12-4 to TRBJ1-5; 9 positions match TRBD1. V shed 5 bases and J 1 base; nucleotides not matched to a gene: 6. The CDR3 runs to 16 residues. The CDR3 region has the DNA TGTGCCAGCAGTCCCGGGACAGGGATCAGCAATCAGCCCCAGCATTTT. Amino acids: CASSPGTGISNQPQHF.

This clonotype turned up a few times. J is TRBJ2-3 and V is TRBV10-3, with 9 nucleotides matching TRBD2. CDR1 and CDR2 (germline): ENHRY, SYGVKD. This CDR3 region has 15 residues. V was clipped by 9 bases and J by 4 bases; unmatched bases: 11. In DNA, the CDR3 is TGTGCCATAACCCCGGGACTAGCCCCGTCAGATACGCAGTATTTT. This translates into CAITPGLAPSDTQYF.

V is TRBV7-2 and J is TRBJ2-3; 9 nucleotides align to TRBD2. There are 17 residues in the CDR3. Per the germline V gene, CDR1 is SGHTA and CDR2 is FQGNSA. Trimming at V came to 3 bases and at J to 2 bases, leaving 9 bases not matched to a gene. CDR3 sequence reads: CASSFPLAGKITDTQYF. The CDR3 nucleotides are TGTGCCAGCAGCTTCCCTCTAGCGGGGAAGATCACAGATACGCAGTATTTT.

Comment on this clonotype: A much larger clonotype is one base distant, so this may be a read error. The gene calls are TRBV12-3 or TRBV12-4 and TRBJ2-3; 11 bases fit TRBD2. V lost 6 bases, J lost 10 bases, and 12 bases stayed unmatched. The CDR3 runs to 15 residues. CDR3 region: CASSLTSGVVDAQYF. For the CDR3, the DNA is TGTGCCAGCAGCTTGACTAGCGGGGTTGTGGATGCGCAGTATTTT.

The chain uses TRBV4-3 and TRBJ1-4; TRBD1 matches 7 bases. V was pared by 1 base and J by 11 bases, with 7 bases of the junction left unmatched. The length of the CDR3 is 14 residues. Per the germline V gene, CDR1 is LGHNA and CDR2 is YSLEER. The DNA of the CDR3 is TGCGCCAGCAGCCAAGCTAGGGACAGATGGAAACTGTTTTTT. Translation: CASSQARDRWKLFF.

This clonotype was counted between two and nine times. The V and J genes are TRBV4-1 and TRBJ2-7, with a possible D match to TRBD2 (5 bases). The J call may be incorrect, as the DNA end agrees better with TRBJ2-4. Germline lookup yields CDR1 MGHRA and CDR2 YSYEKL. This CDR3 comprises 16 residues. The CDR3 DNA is TGCGCCAGCAGCCACCACGAACGTAGGGAGTTAAACATTCAGTACTTC. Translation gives CASSHHERRELNIQYF.

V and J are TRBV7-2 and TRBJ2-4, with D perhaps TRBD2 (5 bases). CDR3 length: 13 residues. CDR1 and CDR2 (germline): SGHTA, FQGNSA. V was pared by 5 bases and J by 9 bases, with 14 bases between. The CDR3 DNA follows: TGTGCCAGCAGCGTACCTAGCTCGGGCATTCAGTACTTC. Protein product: CASSVPSSGIQYF.

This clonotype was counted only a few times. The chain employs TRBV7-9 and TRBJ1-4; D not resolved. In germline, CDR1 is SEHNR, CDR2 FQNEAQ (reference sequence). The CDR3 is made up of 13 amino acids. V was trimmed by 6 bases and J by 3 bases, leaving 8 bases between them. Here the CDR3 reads CASSADSNEKLFF. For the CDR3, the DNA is TGTGCCAGCAGTGCAGACTCTAATGAAAAACTGTTTTTT.